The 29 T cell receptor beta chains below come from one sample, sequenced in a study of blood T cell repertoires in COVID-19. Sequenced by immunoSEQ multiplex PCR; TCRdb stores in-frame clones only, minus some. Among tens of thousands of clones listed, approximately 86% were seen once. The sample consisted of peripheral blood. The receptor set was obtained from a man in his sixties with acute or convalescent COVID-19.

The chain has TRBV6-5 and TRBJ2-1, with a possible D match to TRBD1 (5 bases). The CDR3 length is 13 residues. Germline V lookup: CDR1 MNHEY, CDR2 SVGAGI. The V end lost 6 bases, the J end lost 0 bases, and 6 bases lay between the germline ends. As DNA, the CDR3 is TGTGCCAGCAGGGACAACTCCTACAATGAGCAGTTCTTC. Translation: CASRDNSYNEQFF.

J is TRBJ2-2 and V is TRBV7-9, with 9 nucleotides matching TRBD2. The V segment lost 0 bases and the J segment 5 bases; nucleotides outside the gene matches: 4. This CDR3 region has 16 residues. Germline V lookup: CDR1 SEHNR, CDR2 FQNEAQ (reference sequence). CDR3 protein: CASSLASGSRTGELFF. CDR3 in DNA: TGTGCCAGCAGCTTAGCTAGCGGGAGCAGAACCGGGGAGCTGTTTTTT.

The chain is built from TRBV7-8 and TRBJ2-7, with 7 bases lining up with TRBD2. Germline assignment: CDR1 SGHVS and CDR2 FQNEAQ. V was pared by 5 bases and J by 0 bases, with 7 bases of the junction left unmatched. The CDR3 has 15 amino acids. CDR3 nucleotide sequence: TGTGCCAGCAGCCCCCGGGGCGGGAGCTCCTACGAGCAGTACTTC. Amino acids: CASSPRGGSSYEQYF.

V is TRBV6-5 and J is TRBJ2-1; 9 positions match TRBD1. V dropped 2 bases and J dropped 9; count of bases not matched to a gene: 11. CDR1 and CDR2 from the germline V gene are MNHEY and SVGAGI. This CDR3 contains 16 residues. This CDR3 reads CASSYTGTGRQGEQFF. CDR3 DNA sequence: TGTGCCAGCAGTTACACTGGGACAGGGAGACAGGGTGAGCAGTTCTTC.

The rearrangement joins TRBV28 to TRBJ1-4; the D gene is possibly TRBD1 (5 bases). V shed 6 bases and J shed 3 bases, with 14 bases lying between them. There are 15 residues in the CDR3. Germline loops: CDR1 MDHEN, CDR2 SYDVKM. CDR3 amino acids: CASRRIQDANEKLFF. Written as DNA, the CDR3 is TGTGCCAGCAGGCGAATACAGGACGCTAATGAAAAACTGTTTTTT.

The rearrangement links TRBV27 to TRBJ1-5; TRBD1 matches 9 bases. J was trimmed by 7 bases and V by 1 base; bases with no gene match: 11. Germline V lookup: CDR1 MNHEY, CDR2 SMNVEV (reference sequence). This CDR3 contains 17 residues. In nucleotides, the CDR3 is TGTGCCAGCAGTTTATTCGGGACAGGGAAATTGCGGCAGCCCCAGCATTTT. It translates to CASSLFGTGKLRQPQHF.

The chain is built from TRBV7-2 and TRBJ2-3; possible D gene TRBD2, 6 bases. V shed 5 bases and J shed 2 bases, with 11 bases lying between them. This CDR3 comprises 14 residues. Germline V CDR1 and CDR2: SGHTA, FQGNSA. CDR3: CASSTGTYTDTQYF. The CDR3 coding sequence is TGTGCCAGCAGCACCGGGACTTACACAGATACGCAGTATTTT.

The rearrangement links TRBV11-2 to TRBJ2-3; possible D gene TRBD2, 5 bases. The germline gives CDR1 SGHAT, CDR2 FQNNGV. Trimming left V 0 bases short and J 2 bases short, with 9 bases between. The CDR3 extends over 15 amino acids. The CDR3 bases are TGTGCCAGCAGCTTAGATTCAGGACTCACAGATACGCAGTATTTT. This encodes CASSLDSGLTDTQYF.

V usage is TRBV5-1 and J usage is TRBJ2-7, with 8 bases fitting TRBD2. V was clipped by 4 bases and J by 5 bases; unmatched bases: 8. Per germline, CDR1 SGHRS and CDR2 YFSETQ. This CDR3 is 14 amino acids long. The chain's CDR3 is CASSPNPGGNEQYF. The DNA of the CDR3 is TGCGCCAGCAGCCCGAATCCGGGGGGGAACGAGCAGTACTTC.

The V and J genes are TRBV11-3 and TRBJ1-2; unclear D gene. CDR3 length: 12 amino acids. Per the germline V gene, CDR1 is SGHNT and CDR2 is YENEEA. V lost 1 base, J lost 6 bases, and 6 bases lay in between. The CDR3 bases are TGTGCCAGCAGCTTAGGGCCAGATGGCTACACCTTC. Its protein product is CASSLGPDGYTF.

For the CDR3, the DNA is TGCGCCAGCAGCCATAGACTTCTAGATACGCAGTATTTT. Residues: CASSHRLLDTQYF. The chain has TRBV4-1 and TRBJ2-3; D call uncertain. Trimming stripped 3 bases from V and 5 bases from J, with 9 bases between. CDR1 is MGHRA and CDR2 is YSYEKL in the germline V gene. The CDR3 loop spans 13 amino acids.

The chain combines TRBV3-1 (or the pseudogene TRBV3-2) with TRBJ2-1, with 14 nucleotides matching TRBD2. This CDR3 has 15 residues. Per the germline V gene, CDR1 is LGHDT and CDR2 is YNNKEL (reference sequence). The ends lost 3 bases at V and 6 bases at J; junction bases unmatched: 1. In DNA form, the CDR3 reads TGTGCCAGCAGCCAGACTAGCGGGAGGGCCAATGAGCAGTTCTTC. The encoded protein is CASSQTSGRANEQFF.

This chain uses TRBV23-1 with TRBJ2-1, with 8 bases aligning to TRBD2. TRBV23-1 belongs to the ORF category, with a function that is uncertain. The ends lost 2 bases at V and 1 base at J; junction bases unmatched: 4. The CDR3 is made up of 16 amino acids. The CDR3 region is CASSQPAGVSYNEQFF. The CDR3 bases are TGCGCCAGCAGTCAACCAGCGGGAGTGTCCTACAATGAGCAGTTCTTC.

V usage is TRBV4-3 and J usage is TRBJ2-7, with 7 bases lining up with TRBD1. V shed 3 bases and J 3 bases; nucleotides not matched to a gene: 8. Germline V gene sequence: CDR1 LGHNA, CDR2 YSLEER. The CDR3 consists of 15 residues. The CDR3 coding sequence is TGCGCCAGCAGCCAGAACCCGGGACAGAACTACGAGCAGTACTTC. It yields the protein CASSQNPGQNYEQYF.

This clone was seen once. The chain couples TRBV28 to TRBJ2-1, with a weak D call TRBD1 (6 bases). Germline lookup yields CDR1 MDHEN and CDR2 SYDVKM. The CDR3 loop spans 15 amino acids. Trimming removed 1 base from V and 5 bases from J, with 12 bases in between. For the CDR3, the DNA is TGTGCCAGCAGTTTATCGATGGGGGCCGACAATGAGCAGTTCTTC. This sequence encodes CASSLSMGADNEQFF.

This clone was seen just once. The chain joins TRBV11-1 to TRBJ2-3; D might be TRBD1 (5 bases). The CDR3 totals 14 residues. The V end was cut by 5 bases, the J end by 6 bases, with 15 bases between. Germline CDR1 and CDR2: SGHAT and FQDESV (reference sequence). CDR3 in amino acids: CASSRGSRDDTQYF. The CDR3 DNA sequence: TGTGCCAGCAGCAGGGGAAGTAGGGATGATACGCAGTATTTT.

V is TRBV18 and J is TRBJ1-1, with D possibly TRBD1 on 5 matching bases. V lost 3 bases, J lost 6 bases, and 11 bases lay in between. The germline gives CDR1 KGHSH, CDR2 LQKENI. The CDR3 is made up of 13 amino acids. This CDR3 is CASSPAWGAEAFF. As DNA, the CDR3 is TGTGCCAGCTCACCCGCCTGGGGGGCTGAAGCTTTCTTT.

CDR3 coding DNA: TGTGCCAGCAGTCACCCGGCCGAGGGGGCGGACGAGCAGTACTTC. Protein: CASSHPAEGADEQYF. V gene TRBV6-9 combines with J gene TRBJ2-7; 7 bases are shared with TRBD1. CDR1 MNHGY and CDR2 SVAAGI come from the germline V gene. The CDR3 consists of 15 residues. J lost 5 bases, V lost 5 bases, and 12 bases had no gene match.

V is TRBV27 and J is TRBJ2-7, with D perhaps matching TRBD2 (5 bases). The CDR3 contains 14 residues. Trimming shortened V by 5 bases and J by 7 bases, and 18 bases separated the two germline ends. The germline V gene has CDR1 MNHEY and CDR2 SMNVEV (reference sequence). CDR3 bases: TGTGCCAGCAGTCTAGGAGCCGGGAAGGGAGAGCAGTACTTC. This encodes CASSLGAGKGEQYF.

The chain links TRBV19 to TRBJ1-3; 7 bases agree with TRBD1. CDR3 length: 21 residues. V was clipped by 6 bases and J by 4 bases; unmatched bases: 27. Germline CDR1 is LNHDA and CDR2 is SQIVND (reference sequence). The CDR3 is CASSSYRAGTVKLAFGNTIYF. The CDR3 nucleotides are TGTGCCAGTAGCTCATATCGCGCCGGGACAGTAAAACTCGCCTTCGGAAACACCATATATTTT.

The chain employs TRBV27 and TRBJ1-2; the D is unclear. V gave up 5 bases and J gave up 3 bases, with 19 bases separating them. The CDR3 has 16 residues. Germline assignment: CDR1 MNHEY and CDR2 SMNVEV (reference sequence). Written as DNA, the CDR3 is TGTGCCAGCAGTCCCTCGGGTTTCCCTCCCGACTATGGCTACACCTTC. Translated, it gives CASSPSGFPPDYGYTF.

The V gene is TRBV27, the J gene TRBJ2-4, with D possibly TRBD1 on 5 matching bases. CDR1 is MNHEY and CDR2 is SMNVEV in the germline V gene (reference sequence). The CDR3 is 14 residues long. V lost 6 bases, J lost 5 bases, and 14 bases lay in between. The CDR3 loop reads CASSYGRGQNIQYF. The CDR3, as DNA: TGTGCCAGCAGCTACGGAAGGGGTCAAAACATTCAGTACTTC.

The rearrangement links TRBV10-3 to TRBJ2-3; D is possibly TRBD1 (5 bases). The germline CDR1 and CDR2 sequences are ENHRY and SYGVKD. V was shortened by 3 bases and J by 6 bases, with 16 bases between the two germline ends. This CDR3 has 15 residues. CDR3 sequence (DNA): TGTGCCATCAGTGACCCAGGGTATGTTGGGGATACGCAGTATTTT. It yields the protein CAISDPGYVGDTQYF.

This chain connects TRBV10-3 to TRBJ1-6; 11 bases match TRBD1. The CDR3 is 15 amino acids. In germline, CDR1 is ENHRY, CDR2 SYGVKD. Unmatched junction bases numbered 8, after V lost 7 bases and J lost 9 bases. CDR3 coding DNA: TGTGCCATCAATTCGGGACAGGGGGGAGGTTCACCCCTCCACTTT. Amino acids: CAINSGQGGGSPLHF.

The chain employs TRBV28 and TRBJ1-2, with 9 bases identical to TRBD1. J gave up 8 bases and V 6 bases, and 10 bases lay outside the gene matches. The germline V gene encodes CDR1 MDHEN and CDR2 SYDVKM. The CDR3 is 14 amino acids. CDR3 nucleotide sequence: TGTGCCAGCAGGTCCGGGACAGGGTATCGCGGCTACACCTTC. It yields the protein CASRSGTGYRGYTF.

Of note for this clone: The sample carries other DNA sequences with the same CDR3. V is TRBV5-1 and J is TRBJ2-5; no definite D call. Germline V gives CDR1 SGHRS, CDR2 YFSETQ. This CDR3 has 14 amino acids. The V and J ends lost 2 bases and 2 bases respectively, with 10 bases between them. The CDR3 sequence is CASSLGGGQETQYF. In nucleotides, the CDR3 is TGCGCCAGCAGCTTAGGCGGCGGTCAAGAGACCCAGTACTTC. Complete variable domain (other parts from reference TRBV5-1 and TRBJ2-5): KAGVTQTPRYLIKTRGQQVTLSCSPISGHRSVSWYQQTPGQGLQFLFEYFSETQRNKGNFPGRFSGRQFSNSRSEMNVSTLELGDSALYLCASSLGGGQETQYFGPGTRLLVL.

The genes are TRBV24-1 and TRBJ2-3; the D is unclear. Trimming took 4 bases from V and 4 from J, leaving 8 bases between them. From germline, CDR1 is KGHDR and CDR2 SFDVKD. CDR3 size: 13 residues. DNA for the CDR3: TGTGCCACCAGTGACTACCCTGCAGATACGCAGTATTTT. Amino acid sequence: CATSDYPADTQYF.

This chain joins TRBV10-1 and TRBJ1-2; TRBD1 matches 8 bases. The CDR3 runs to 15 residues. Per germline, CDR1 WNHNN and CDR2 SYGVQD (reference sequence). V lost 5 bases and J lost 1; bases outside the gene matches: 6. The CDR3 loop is CASSPGTGNNYGYTF. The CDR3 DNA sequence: TGCGCCAGCAGTCCCGGGACAGGCAATAACTATGGCTACACCTTC.

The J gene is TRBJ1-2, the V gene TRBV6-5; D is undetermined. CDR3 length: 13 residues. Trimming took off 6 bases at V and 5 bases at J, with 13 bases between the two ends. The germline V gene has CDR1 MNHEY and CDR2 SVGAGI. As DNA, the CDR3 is TGTGCCAGCAGGGGCGCGATGGAATATGGCTACACCTTC. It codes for CASRGAMEYGYTF.